The TCR beta chain under discussion was sequenced for a study of identical twins' blood T cells. At the level of the study: Some 52 million reads came from approximately twelve libraries, six alpha, six beta.

TCRdb reanalysed the 5' RACE reads using MiXCR and keeps one entry per CDR3 protein. The data show around 380,000 distinct CDR3 sequences, with under 30% seen just once and 6.1% held by the top ten. This clonotype turned up a few times. This CDR3 contains 15 residues. Germline V gene lookup returns CDR1 LNHNV and CDR2 YYDKDF (reference sequence). V trimming: 3 bases; J trimming: 3 bases; junction bases outside the gene matches: 7. The donors were healthy female monozygous twins, three pairs in total. Sequences were obtained from PBMCs. The J gene is TRBJ1-1, the V gene TRBV15; TRBD1 agrees at 7 bases. The clonotype originates from a woman aged 18 to 55 in good health. The CDR3 nucleotides read TGTGCCACCAGCAGCGACCCGGGACAGTACACTGAAGCTTTCTTT. It encodes CATSSDPGQYTEAFF.